This paragraph covers one T cell receptor beta chain sequence. These data come from a study of radiation and T cells in renal cell carcinoma. The CDR3 is 14 residues long. V was clipped by 10 bases and J by 8 bases; unmatched bases: 9. The V gene's germline CDR1 is MNHEY and CDR2 SVGAGI. As to time point: blood 2 weeks post-SBRT. Specified treatment: 15 Gy SBRT to primary tumor, nephrectomy 4 weeks later. Radiation-treated patients gave blood at baseline, week 2 and week 4. Only in-frame clones appear in the TCRdb table, and some are missing; sequencing was by immunoSEQ multiplex PCR. This table has 150,000 to 190,000 clones, about 91% appearing once.

This TCR derives from a woman in her forties or fifties with renal cell carcinoma. The sequences come from blood, collected from a patient whose treatment included radiotherapy and nephrectomy. The chain employs TRBV6-5 and TRBJ2-2; TRBD1 agrees at 11 bases. The CDR3, as DNA: TGTGCCACCCGGACAGGGGGCGGGTTTGGGGAGCTGTTTTTT. Translation: CATRTGGGFGELFF.